These 17 T cell receptor beta chains came from one sample sequenced in a study of cytomegalovirus exposure and HLA in healthy donors. Primers: 60 Vbeta forward and 13 Jbeta reverse. The assay was immunoSEQ multiplex PCR, and TCRdb's table has in-frame clones only and misses some. The sample consists of under 200,000 clones, around 84% of them appearing once. Sequencing was performed on PBMCs. The receptor source for this set is a male donor in good health and CMV-seropositive.

The rearrangement joins TRBV30 to TRBJ1-5, with D maybe TRBD1 (6 bases). The CDR3 contains 16 residues. V was pared by 0 bases and J by 2 bases, with 14 bases between. Germline assignment: CDR1 GTSNPN and CDR2 SVGIG (reference sequence). The CDR3 DNA sequence: TGTGCCTGGAGTGTACAGGGATCGGTGGGCAATCAGCCCCAGCATTTT. Translated, it gives CAWSVQGSVGNQPQHF.

This rearrangement joins TRBV2 to TRBJ2-3, with 10 positions matching TRBD1. The junction had 3 bases not matched to a gene; V was cut back by 6 bases and J by 0 bases. Germline CDR1 and CDR2: SNHLY and FYNNEI. The CDR3 length is 15 residues. This CDR3 is CASRGTGASTDTQYF. As DNA, the CDR3 is TGTGCCAGCAGGGGGACAGGGGCGAGCACAGATACGCAGTATTTT. The full variable domain, with the rest looked up from reference TRBV2 and TRBJ2-3, is EPEVTQTPSHQVTQMGQEVILRCVPISNHLYFYWYRQILGQKVEFLVSFYNNEISEKSEIFDDQFSVERPDGSNFTLKIRSTKLEDSAMYFCASRGTGASTDTQYFGPGTRLTVL.

This chain connects TRBV7-2 to TRBJ2-7; D gene ambiguous. Between the trimmed V and J ends, which lost 1 base and 4 bases, there was a span of 8 bases. Per the germline V gene, CDR1 is SGHTA and CDR2 is FQGNSA. The CDR3 consists of 13 residues. CDR3 sequence (DNA): TGTGCCAGCAGCTTAGGGGCCGAATACGAGCAGTACTTC. Translating it yields CASSLGAEYEQYF.

The V gene is TRBV7-6, the J gene TRBJ2-3; 14 positions match TRBD2. There are 14 residues in the CDR3. Trimming removed 5 bases from V and 9 bases from J; junction bases left unmatched: 4. CDR1 is SGHVS, CDR2 FNYEAQ, per germline. The CDR3 DNA sequence: TGTGCCAGCAGCGGACTAGCGGGGGGCAGAACGCAGTATTTT. This gives the protein CASSGLAGGRTQYF.

For this clone: Other DNA sequences in the same sample also yield this CDR3. The chain is built from TRBV30 and TRBJ1-3; TRBD1 might be the D (6 bases). V lost 3 bases, J lost 0 bases, and 6 bases lay in between. Germline V lookup: CDR1 GTSNPN, CDR2 SVGIG (reference sequence). The CDR3 is 13 amino acids. The DNA for the CDR3 is TGTGCCTGGAGACAGGGCTCTGGAAACACCATATATTTT. It translates to CAWRQGSGNTIYF.

A note on this clone: At one end, the junction sequence differs from germline, possibly due to a read error. This sequence joins TRBV7-9 and TRBJ2-3; 13 nucleotides agree with TRBD2. The germline CDR1 and CDR2 sequences are SEHNR and FQNEAQ (reference sequence). The CDR3 is 15 amino acids. The CDR3 DNA follows: TGTTCCAGCAGCCGGACTAGCGGGAGAACAGATACGCAGTATTTT. This encodes CSSSRTSGRTDTQYF.

This chain links TRBV5-6 with TRBJ2-7; 10 bases fit TRBD2. Trimming cost V 4 bases and J 1 base; bases outside gene matches: 8. Germline V lookup: CDR1 SGHDT, CDR2 YYEEEE. CDR3 length: 16 amino acids. CDR3 sequence (DNA): TGTGCCAGCAGCATTTGGAGCGGGAGGGCTTCCTACGAGCAGTACTTC. It is translated as CASSIWSGRASYEQYF.

This sequence joins TRBV6-5 and TRBJ1-2; TRBD1 aligns across 7 bases. This CDR3 contains 13 residues. Germline V lookup: CDR1 MNHEY, CDR2 SVGAGI. J gave up 8 bases and V 4 bases, and 7 bases lay outside the gene matches. Written as DNA, the CDR3 is TGTGCCAGCAGTTGGGGACAGTCCGGGGGCTACACCTTC. Protein sequence: CASSWGQSGGYTF.

This sequence joins TRBV1 and TRBJ2-7; the listed D gene, TRBD2, was not tested against the DNA. TRBV1 is a documented pseudogene. CDR3 length: 16 amino acids. This CDR3 is CTSSQGLAGTFGEQYF. CDR3 nucleotide sequence: TGCACCAGCAGCCAAGGACTAGCGGGGACCTTCGGCGAGCAGTACTTC.

V gene TRBV6-6 combines with J gene TRBJ2-5, with TRBD1 matching over 9 bases. This CDR3 comprises 16 residues. Germline CDR1 and CDR2: MNHNY and SVGAGI (reference sequence). The V and J ends lost 6 bases and 5 bases, in that order; junction bases with no gene match: 13. CDR3 DNA sequence: TGTGCCAGCAGCCGCCCCCCCGGACAGGGGAAGGAGACCCAGTACTTC. Translating it yields CASSRPPGQGKETQYF.

The rearrangement uses TRBV2 and TRBJ2-5, with D maybe TRBD1 (5 bases). The DNA end is more similar to TRBJ2-7, so the J call may be wrong. The CDR3 has 13 amino acids. Germline CDR1 and CDR2: SNHLY and FYNNEI. CDR3 sequence reads: CASNRQGTYEQYF. The CDR3 nucleotides are TGTGCCAGCAACCGCCAGGGAACCTACGAGCAGTACTTC.

This rearrangement joins TRBV27 to TRBJ2-1; 8 nucleotides line up with TRBD2. Losses at the gene ends were 2 bases for V and 8 bases for J; bases not matched to a gene: 5. This CDR3 contains 14 residues. Germline CDR1 and CDR2: MNHEY and SMNVEV (reference sequence). DNA for the CDR3: TGTGCCAGCAGTTTAAGACGGGAGGGGTATGAGCAGTTCTTC. This gives the protein CASSLRREGYEQFF.

This sequence joins TRBV9 and TRBJ2-1, with D possibly being TRBD1 (5 bases). The V end lost 0 bases, the J end lost 6 bases, and 10 bases lay between the germline ends. CDR1 SGDLS and CDR2 YYNGEE come from the germline V gene. The CDR3 consists of 14 residues. The CDR3 DNA sequence: TGTGCCAGCAGCGTAGGGGGCCAGCCCAATGAGCAGTTCTTC. It is translated as CASSVGGQPNEQFF.

This chain joins TRBV5-4 and TRBJ2-5, with TRBD1 as a possible D gene (6 bases). The CDR3 is 15 amino acids. V lost 9 bases and J lost 5, with 23 bases in between. Germline CDR1 and CDR2: SGHNT and YYREEE (reference sequence). This CDR3 is CAIHRVKPYGETQYF. As DNA, the CDR3 is TGTGCCATCCACAGGGTTAAACCCTATGGGGAGACCCAGTACTTC.

The V gene is TRBV10-3, the J gene TRBJ1-1, with a tentative D call TRBD1 (5 bases). This CDR3 has 16 amino acids. Germline V gene sequence: CDR1 ENHRY, CDR2 SYGVKD. V lost 3 bases, J lost 3 bases, and 17 bases lay in between. This CDR3 reads CAISDAGNLGDTEAFF. The CDR3 DNA follows: TGTGCCATCAGTGATGCAGGGAACCTAGGAGACACTGAAGCTTTCTTT.

The chain uses TRBV9 and TRBJ1-1; perhaps TRBD1 as D (6 bases). Trimming removed 0 bases from V and 1 base from J, with 16 bases in between. Germline V gene lookup returns CDR1 SGDLS and CDR2 YYNGEE. CDR3 length: 17 amino acids. The DNA for the CDR3 is TGTGCCAGCAGCGTAGCGGGAACAGGGTCTACGAACACTGAAGCTTTCTTT. Protein: CASSVAGTGSTNTEAFF.

J is TRBJ1-2 and V is TRBV18; no clear D. In germline, CDR1 is KGHSH, CDR2 LQKENI. The CDR3 has 16 residues. Trimming cost V 4 bases and J 5 bases, with 20 bases left between them. CDR3 nucleotide sequence: TGTGCCAGCTCACTGAATCACATGGGTGGCGGTTATGGCTACACCTTC. Its translation is CASSLNHMGGGYGYTF.